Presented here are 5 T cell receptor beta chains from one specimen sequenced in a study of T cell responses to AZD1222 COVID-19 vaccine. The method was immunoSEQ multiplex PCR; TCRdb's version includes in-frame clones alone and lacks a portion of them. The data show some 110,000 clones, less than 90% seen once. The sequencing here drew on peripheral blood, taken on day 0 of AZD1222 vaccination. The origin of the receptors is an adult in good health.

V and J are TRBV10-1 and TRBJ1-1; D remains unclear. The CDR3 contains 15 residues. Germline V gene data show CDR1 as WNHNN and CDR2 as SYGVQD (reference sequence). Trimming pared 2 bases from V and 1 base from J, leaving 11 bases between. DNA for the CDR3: TGCGCCAGCAGTGAGGAAGTGCGGCAGAACACTGAAGCTTTCTTT. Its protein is CASSEEVRQNTEAFF.

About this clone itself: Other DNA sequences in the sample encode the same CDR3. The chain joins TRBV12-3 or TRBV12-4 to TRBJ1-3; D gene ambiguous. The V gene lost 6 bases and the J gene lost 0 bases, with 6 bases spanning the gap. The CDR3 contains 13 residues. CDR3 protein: CASSLSSGNTIYF. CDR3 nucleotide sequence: TGTGCCAGCAGCCTGAGCTCTGGAAACACCATATATTTT.

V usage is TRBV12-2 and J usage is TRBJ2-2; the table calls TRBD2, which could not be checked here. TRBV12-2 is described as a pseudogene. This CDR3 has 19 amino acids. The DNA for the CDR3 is TGTGCAAGTCGCTTCGTACCCAACGCCGAAATAGCGAACACCGGGGAGCTGTTTTTT. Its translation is CASRFVPNAEIANTGELFF.

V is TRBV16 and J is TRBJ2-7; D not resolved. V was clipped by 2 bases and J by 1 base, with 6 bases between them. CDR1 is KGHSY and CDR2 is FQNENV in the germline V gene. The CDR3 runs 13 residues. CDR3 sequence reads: CASSQTSSYEQYF. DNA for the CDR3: TGTGCCAGCAGCCAAACGAGTTCCTACGAGCAGTACTTC.

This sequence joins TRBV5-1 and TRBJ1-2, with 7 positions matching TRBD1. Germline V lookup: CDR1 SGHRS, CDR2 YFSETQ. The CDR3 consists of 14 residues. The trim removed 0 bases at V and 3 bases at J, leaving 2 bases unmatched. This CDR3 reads CASSLGDRDYGYTF. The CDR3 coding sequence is TGCGCCAGCAGCTTGGGAGACAGGGACTATGGCTACACCTTC. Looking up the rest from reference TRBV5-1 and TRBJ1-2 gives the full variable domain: KAGVTQTPRYLIKTRGQQVTLSCSPISGHRSVSWYQQTPGQGLQFLFEYFSETQRNKGNFPGRFSGRQFSNSRSEMNVSTLELGDSALYLCASSLGDRDYGYTFGSGTRLTVV.